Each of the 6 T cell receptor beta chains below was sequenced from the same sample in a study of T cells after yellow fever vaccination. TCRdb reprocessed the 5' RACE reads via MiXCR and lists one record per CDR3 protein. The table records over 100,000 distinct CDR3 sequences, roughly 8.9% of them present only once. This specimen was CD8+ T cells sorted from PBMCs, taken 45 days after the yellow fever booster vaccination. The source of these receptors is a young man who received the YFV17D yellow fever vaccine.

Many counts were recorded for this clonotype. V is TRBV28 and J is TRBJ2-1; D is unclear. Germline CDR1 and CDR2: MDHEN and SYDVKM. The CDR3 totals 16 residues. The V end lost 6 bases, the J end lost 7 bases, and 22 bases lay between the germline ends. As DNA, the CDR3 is TGTGCCAGCAGAGCTACTCGACAAAGTCTATGGAATGAGCAGTTCTTC. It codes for CASRATRQSLWNEQFF. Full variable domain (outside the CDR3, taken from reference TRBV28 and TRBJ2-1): DVKVTQSSRYLVKRTGEKVFLECVQDMDHENMFWYRQDPGLGLRLIYFSYDVKMKEKGDIPEGYSVSREKKERFSLILESASTNQTSMYLCASRATRQSLWNEQFFGPGTRLTVL.

In nucleotides, the CDR3 is TGTGCCAGCAGCCCGGCGATCGGGCAGGGATTTCAGCCCCAGCATTTT. Translated, it gives CASSPAIGQGFQPQHF. The J gene is TRBJ1-5, the V gene TRBV7-8; D may be TRBD1 (5 bases). V lost 5 bases, J lost 6 bases, and 20 bases lay in between. The germline V gene encodes CDR1 SGHVS and CDR2 FQNEAQ. CDR3 size: 16 residues.

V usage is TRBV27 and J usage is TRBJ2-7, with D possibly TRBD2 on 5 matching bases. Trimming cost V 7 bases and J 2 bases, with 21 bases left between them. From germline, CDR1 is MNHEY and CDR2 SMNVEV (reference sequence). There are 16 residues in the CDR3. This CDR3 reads CASTPEGGSKTYEQYF. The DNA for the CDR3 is TGTGCCAGCACCCCCGAAGGTGGGAGTAAAACCTACGAGCAGTACTTC.

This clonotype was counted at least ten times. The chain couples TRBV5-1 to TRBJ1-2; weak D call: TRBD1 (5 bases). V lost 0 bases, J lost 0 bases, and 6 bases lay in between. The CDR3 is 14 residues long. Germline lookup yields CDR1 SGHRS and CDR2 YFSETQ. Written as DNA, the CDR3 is TGCGCCAGCAGCTTGGCCAGGGCTAACTATGGCTACACCTTC. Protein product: CASSLARANYGYTF. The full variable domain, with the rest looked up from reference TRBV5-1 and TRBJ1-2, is KAGVTQTPRYLIKTRGQQVTLSCSPISGHRSVSWYQQTPGQGLQFLFEYFSETQRNKGNFPGRFSGRQFSNSRSEMNVSTLELGDSALYLCASSLARANYGYTFGSGTRLTVV.

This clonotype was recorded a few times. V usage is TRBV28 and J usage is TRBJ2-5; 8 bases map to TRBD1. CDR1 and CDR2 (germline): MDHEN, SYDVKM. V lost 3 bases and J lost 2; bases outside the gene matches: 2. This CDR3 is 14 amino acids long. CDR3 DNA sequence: TGTGCCAGCAGTTTTGGACAGGGACAAGAGACCCAGTACTTC. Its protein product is CASSFGQGQETQYF.

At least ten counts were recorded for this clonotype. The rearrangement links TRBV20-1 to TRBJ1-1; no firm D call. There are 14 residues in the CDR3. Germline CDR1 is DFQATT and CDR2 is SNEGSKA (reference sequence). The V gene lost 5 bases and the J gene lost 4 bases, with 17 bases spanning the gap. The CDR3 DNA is TGCAGTGCTCTCTCTCGGACTTTGACCACTGAAGCTTTCTTT. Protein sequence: CSALSRTLTTEAFF.